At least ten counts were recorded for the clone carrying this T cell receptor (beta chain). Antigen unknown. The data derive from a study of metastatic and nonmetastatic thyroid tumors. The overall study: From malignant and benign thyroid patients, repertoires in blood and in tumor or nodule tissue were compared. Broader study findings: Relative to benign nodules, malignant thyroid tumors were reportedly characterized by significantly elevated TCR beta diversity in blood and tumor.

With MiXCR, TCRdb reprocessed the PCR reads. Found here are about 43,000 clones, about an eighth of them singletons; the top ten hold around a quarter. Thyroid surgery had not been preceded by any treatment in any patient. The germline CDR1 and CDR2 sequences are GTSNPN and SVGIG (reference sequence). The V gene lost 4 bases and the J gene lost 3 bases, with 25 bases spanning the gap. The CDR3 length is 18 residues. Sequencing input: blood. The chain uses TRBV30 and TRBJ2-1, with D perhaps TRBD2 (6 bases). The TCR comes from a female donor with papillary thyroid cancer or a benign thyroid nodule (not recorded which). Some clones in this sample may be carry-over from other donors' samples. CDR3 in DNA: TGTGCCTGGAATACCGGGACTTCTGAATGGACATACTACAATGAGCAGTTCTTC. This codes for CAWNTGTSEWTYYNEQFF.